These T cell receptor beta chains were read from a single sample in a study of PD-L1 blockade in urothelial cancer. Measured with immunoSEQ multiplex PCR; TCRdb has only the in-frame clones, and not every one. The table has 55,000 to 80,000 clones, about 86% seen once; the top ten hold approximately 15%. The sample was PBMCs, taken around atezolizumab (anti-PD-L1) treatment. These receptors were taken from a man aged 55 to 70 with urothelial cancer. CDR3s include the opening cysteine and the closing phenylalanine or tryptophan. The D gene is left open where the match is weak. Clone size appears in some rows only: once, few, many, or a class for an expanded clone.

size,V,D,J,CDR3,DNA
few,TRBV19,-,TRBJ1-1,CASSIAGGDGEAFF,TGTGCCAGTAGTATAGCGGGGGGAGACGGAGAAGCTTTCTTT
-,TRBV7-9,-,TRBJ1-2,CASSLQSGGYTF,TGTGCCAGCAGCTTACAGAGCGGTGGCTACACCTTC
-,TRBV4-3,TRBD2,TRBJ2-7,CASSQDASGGFGQYF,TGCGCCAGCAGCCAAGATGCTAGCGGGGGTTTCGGGCAGTACTTC
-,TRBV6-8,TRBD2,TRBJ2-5,CASRPPSLAGGQETQYF,TGTGCCAGCAGACCGCCCTCACTAGCGGGGGGCCAAGAGACCCAGTACTTC
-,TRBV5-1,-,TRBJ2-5,CASERGSYQETQYF,TGCGCCAGCGAAAGGGGGTCCTATCAAGAGACCCAGTACTTC
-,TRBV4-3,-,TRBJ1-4,CASSQAGLLNEKLFF,TGCGCCAGCAGCCAAGCAGGCCTCTTAAATGAAAAACTGTTTTTT
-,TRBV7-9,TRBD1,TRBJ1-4,CASSFRGTNEKLFF,TGTGCCAGCAGCTTCAGGGGGACTAATGAAAAACTGTTTTTT
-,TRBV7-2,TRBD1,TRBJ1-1,CASSAVGQGAEAFF,TGTGCCAGCAGCGCCGTGGGACAGGGGGCTGAAGCTTTCTTT
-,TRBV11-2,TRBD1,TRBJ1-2,CASSLELLDRGHGYTF,TGTGCCAGCAGCTTAGAACTCCTAGACAGGGGGCATGGCTACACCTTC
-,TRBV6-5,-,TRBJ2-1,CASALKGSWDEQFF,TGTGCCAGCGCATTAAAGGGGTCTTGGGATGAGCAGTTCTTC
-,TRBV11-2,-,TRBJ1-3,CASSPTGQLFSGNTIYF,TGTGCCAGCAGCCCCACTGGACAGCTCTTCTCTGGAAACACCATATATTTT
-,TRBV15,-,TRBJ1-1,CATSGRPSMNTEAFF,TGTGCCACCAGCGGGAGACCCTCGATGAACACTGAAGCTTTCTTT
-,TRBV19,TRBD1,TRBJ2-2,CASSPGQGGGELFF,TGTGCCAGTAGTCCCGGACAGGGCGGCGGGGAGCTGTTTTTT
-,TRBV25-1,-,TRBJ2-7,CASSEYSASYEQYF,TGTGCCAGCAGTGAATATTCCGCCAGTTACGAGCAGTACTTC
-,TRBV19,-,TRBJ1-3,CASSISAHSGNTIYF,TGTGCCAGTAGTATAAGCGCCCACTCTGGAAACACCATATATTTT
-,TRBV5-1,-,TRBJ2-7,CASSFPGSYEQYF,TGCGCCAGCAGCTTTCCGGGTTCCTACGAGCAGTACTTC
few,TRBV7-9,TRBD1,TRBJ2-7,CASSLTGAHEQYF,TGTGCCAGCAGCTTAACAGGGGCCCACGAGCAGTACTTC
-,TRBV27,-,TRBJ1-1,CASRQDRVNTEAFF,TGTGCCAGCAGGCAAGACAGAGTGAACACTGAAGCTTTCTTT
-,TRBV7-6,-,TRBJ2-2,CASRRQEINTGELFF,TGTGCCAGCCGAAGACAGGAGATTAACACCGGGGAGCTGTTTTTT
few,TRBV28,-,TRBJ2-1,CASSLPGSGVSNEQFF,TGTGCCAGCAGTCTCCCGGGTAGCGGAGTATCAAATGAGCAGTTCTTC
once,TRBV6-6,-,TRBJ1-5,CASSYERGSNQPQHF,TGTGCCAGCAGTTACGAACGGGGTAGCAATCAGCCCCAGCATTTT
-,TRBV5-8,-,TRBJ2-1,CASSTSGYNEQFF,TGTGCCAGCAGCACTTCAGGGTACAATGAGCAGTTCTTC
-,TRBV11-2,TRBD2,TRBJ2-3,CASSTRLAGGTDTQYF,TGTGCCAGCAGCACCCGACTAGCGGGGGGCACAGATACGCAGTATTTT
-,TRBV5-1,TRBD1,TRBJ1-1,CASSLGQGALNTEAFF,TGCGCCAGCAGCTTAGGACAGGGGGCTTTGAACACTGAAGCTTTCTTT
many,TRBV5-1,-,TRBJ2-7,CASSLESGTYEQYF,TGCGCCAGCAGCTTGGAGTCAGGGACCTACGAGCAGTACTTC
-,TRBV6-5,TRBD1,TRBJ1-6,CASKSGQENSPLHF,TGTGCCAGCAAATCGGGACAGGAAAATTCACCCCTCCACTTT
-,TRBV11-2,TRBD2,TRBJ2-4,CASSGWTSGGVGNIQYF,TGTGCCAGCAGCGGATGGACTAGCGGGGGGGTGGGAAACATTCAGTACTTC
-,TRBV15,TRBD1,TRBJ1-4,CATSRGDRVVEKLFF,TGTGCCACCAGCAGAGGAGACAGGGTTGTGGAAAAACTGTTTTTT
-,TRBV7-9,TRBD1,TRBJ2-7,CASSPTGGAIYEQYF,TGTGCCAGCAGTCCCACAGGGGGCGCGATATACGAGCAGTACTTC